One T cell receptor (beta chain) is described in this entry. This clonotype has only a few counts. Its antigen remains unidentified. There are no base qualities to consult, and no much larger clone falls within one base. This sample is part of a study of CD8 T cells in ankylosing spondylitis listed by TCRdb under 2017. About the study as a whole: The study profiled T cell receptor beta repertoires in healthy donors and ankylosing spondylitis patients to find disease-linked TCR variants. The whole study cohort included 90 to 120 healthy donors and 25 ankylosing spondylitis patients. Peripheral blood was sampled, and synovial fluid was also collected from ankylosing spondylitis patients. Paper-wide results and their limitations: The disease-linked clones had a CD8+ phenotype and were found at relatively low frequencies in peripheral blood. Blood from ankylosing spondylitis patients appeared to be characterized by a TCR beta motif made up of under ten highly homologous amino acid variants. Some motif variants were previously reported in synovial fluid and blood of reactive arthritis patients, suggesting common disease-initiation mechanisms. The disease-linked clones were reported as significantly enriched in matched synovial fluid samples from ankylosing spondylitis patients.

There are 14 amino acids in the CDR3, from cysteine to phenylalanine inclusive. CDR3 DNA is the only sequence kept; it has 42 bases, read in frame from the first base. A distance of 17 bases separates the germline ends of V and J, which lose 6 bases and 3 bases respectively. As encoded in the germline V gene (reference sequence), CDR1 is DFQATT while CDR2 is SNEGSKA. The run used an Illumina HiSeq 2500. Quantitative 5'-RACE with molecular barcodes was the method used to prepare the TCR beta libraries. The paper's processing steps were these. A new computational method based on a probabilistic model of VDJ rearrangement was used to identify disease-linked TCR variants. TCRdb applied fastp at Q25 and MiXCR to the public reads, then kept only in-frame beta chains. Every distinct CDR3 protein forms one entry, paired with its most common genes and DNA. The V and J calls were determined by TCRdb, not by the authors. The sample table shows hundreds of thousands of distinct CDR3 sequences, and approximately 9% are seen once. Jointly, the top ten make up over 6.5% of the sample.

The chain joins TRBV20-1 to TRBJ1-1, with TRBD1 tentatively as D gene (6 bases match). The sequencing input was blood, either unsorted or a sorted T cell fraction (not recorded which). The TCR sequence derives from a male donor with ankylosing spondylitis or in good health (not recorded which). The DNA sequence is as follows: TGCAGTGCCATCCGGACAGACTACTACACTGAAGCTTTCTTT. It codes for CSAIRTDYYTEAFF.